Listed below are T cell receptor beta chains from one sample, sequenced in a study of CD8+ T cells in alopecia areata. Profiling relied on immunoSEQ multiplex PCR, and the TCRdb table lists in-frame clones only, not all of them. This table has 150,000 or so clones, approximately 70% appearing once. The sequenced sample was CD8+ T cells sorted from blood, obtained at week 0. The receptor set was obtained from a human donor with alopecia areata. CDR3s include the opening cysteine and the closing phenylalanine or tryptophan. The order of the fields is CDR3 length, J gene, D gene, clone size, V gene, CDR3 protein, CDR3 DNA. The D gene is left open where the match is weak. Clone size, where shown, is once, few, many, or a class for clones that have expanded.

length: 15; J: TRBJ2-7; D: NA; size: NA; V: TRBV4-1; CDR3: CASSQEDNRGTEQYF; DNA: TGCGCCAGCAGCCAAGAGGATAACCGGGGTACGGAGCAGTACTTC
length: 14; J: TRBJ1-2; D: NA; size: NA; V: TRBV13; CDR3: CASSSGFSVYGYTF; DNA: TGTGCCAGCAGCTCAGGCTTCTCCGTCTATGGCTACACCTTC
length: 16; J: TRBJ2-1; D: NA; size: once; V: TRBV18; CDR3: CASSPRQRGKNNEQFF; DNA: TGTGCCAGCTCACCCCGGCAAAGGGGAAAGAACAATGAGCAGTTCTTC
length: 13; J: TRBJ2-7; D: TRBD1; size: NA; V: TRBV6-4; CDR3: CASSDQWDSEQYF; DNA: TGTGCCAGCAGTGACCAGTGGGACAGCGAGCAGTACTTC
length: 15; J: TRBJ2-7; D: TRBD2; size: NA; V: TRBV5-1; CDR3: CASSWTSGPTYEQYF; DNA: TGCGCCAGCAGTTGGACTAGCGGGCCAACCTACGAGCAGTACTTC
length: 13; J: TRBJ1-1; D: NA; size: NA; V: TRBV27; CDR3: CASSLAANTEAFF; DNA: TGTGCCAGCAGTCTCGCTGCGAACACTGAAGCTTTCTTT
length: 11; J: TRBJ2-1; D: NA; size: NA; V: TRBV7-2; CDR3: CASSLTYEQFF; DNA: TGTGCCAGCAGCTTAACGTATGAGCAGTTCTTC
length: 15; J: TRBJ1-5; D: NA; size: few; V: TRBV27; CDR3: CASSFRGRGNQPQHF; DNA: TGTGCCAGCAGTTTTCGGGGGCGAGGCAATCAGCCCCAGCATTTT
length: 12; J: TRBJ1-2; D: NA; size: once; V: TRBV29-1; CDR3: CSVFRGDYGYTF; DNA: TGCAGCGTATTCAGGGGTGACTATGGCTACACCTTC
length: 14; J: TRBJ1-1; D: TRBD1; size: few; V: TRBV13; CDR3: CASSSRGGNTEAFF; DNA: TGTGCCAGCAGCTCCAGGGGGGGCAACACTGAAGCTTTCTTT
length: 13; J: TRBJ2-3; D: NA; size: NA; V: TRBV4-1; CDR3: CASSRSGADSQYF; DNA: TGCGCCAGCAGCCGATCGGGGGCCGACTCTCAGTATTTT
length: 16; J: TRBJ2-7; D: TRBD1; size: few; V: TRBV29-1; CDR3: CSVEDRGGTGLYEQYF; DNA: TGCAGCGTTGAAGATCGAGGAGGGACAGGGCTCTACGAGCAGTACTTC
length: 15; J: TRBJ2-7; D: TRBD2; size: NA; V: TRBV13; CDR3: CASSSGPGGHYEQYF; DNA: TGTGCCAGCAGCTCGGGCCCGGGAGGCCACTACGAGCAGTACTTC
length: 13; J: TRBJ2-7; D: NA; size: few; V: TRBV9; CDR3: CASSPDTGWEQYF; DNA: TGTGCCAGCAGCCCAGACACAGGGTGGGAGCAGTACTTC
length: 13; J: TRBJ2-1; D: NA; size: NA; V: TRBV25-1; CDR3: CASGRESYNEQFF; DNA: TGTGCCAGCGGTAGGGAGTCCTACAATGAGCAGTTCTTC
length: 15; J: TRBJ2-7; D: NA; size: few; V: TRBV4-1; CDR3: CASSQDSGPTYEQYF; DNA: TGCGCCAGCAGCCAAGATTCGGGGCCAACCTACGAGCAGTACTTC
length: 12; J: TRBJ2-1; D: NA; size: NA; V: TRBV7-9; CDR3: CASSLGRDEQFF; DNA: TGTGCCAGCAGCTTGGGGCGGGATGAGCAGTTCTTC
length: 14; J: TRBJ1-3; D: NA; size: NA; V: TRBV27; CDR3: CASRGRISGNTIYF; DNA: TGTGCCAGCAGGGGACGGATCTCTGGAAACACCATATATTTT
length: 13; J: TRBJ2-5; D: TRBD2; size: NA; V: TRBV25-1; CDR3: CASSDAGGETQYF; DNA: TGTGCCAGCAGTGATGCGGGGGGAGAGACCCAGTACTTC
length: 13; J: TRBJ2-3; D: NA; size: few; V: TRBV13; CDR3: CASSSPFTDTQYF; DNA: TGTGCCAGCAGCTCCCCGTTCACAGATACGCAGTATTTT
length: 12; J: TRBJ1-1; D: TRBD1; size: NA; V: TRBV2; CDR3: CASTDRGTEAFF; DNA: TGTGCCAGCACCGACAGGGGAACTGAAGCTTTCTTT
length: 13; J: TRBJ2-4; D: NA; size: once; V: TRBV29-1; CDR3: CSVEAGLKNIQYF; DNA: TGCAGCGTTGAAGCAGGGCTGAAAAACATTCAGTACTTC
length: 14; J: TRBJ2-3; D: NA; size: NA; V: TRBV5-1; CDR3: CASSLIRPTDTQYF; DNA: TGCGCCAGCAGCTTGATTCGGCCCACAGATACGCAGTATTTT
length: 13; J: TRBJ2-1; D: NA; size: NA; V: TRBV5-6; CDR3: CASIGQTYNEQFF; DNA: TGTGCCAGCATCGGGCAGACCTACAATGAGCAGTTCTTC
length: 13; J: TRBJ2-5; D: NA; size: NA; V: TRBV7-6; CDR3: CASSWGALETQYF; DNA: TGTGCCAGCAGCTGGGGGGCCCTGGAGACCCAGTACTTC
length: 12; J: TRBJ2-2; D: NA; size: few; V: TRBV29-1; CDR3: CSARPPTGELFF; DNA: TGCAGCGCCCGCCCCCCTACCGGGGAGCTGTTTTTT
length: 12; J: TRBJ1-2; D: NA; size: few; V: TRBV30; CDR3: CAWSGVLVGYTF; DNA: TGTGCCTGGAGTGGGGTCTTAGTAGGCTACACCTTC
length: 16; J: TRBJ2-3; D: NA; size: NA; V: TRBV5-6; CDR3: CASSSTVDGSTDTQYF; DNA: TGTGCCAGCAGCTCAACCGTTGACGGGAGCACAGATACGCAGTATTTT
length: 11; J: TRBJ1-2; D: NA; size: NA; V: TRBV5-1; CDR3: CASSSGYGYTF; DNA: TGCGCCAGCAGCTCCGGCTATGGCTACACCTTC
length: 15; J: TRBJ1-1; D: NA; size: few; V: TRBV30; CDR3: CAWSPYPDVNTEAFF; DNA: TGTGCCTGGAGTCCCTACCCGGACGTGAACACTGAAGCTTTCTTT
length: 11; J: TRBJ2-2; D: NA; size: NA; V: TRBV29-1; CDR3: CSARGSGELFF; DNA: TGCAGCGCTCGGGGGAGCGGGGAGCTGTTTTTT
length: 17; J: TRBJ2-1; D: TRBD2; size: NA; V: TRBV13; CDR3: CASSPPTSGGLNNEQFF; DNA: TGTGCCAGCAGCCCTCCTACTAGCGGGGGGCTGAACAATGAGCAGTTCTTC
length: 16; J: TRBJ1-2; D: TRBD1; size: NA; V: TRBV15; CDR3: CATSRERTGLNYGYTF; DNA: TGTGCCACCAGCAGAGAACGGACAGGATTGAACTATGGCTACACCTTC
length: 16; J: TRBJ2-6; D: NA; size: NA; V: TRBV19; CDR3: CATGPSEVSGANVLTF; DNA: TGTGCCACTGGCCCCTCGGAGGTGTCTGGGGCCAACGTCCTGACTTTC
length: 15; J: TRBJ2-5; D: NA; size: NA; V: TRBV5-1; CDR3: CASSLAWGREETQYF; DNA: TGCGCCAGCAGCTTGGCATGGGGCAGGGAAGAGACCCAGTACTTC
length: 14; J: TRBJ2-3; D: TRBD2; size: NA; V: TRBV4-1; CDR3: CASSQAGGPNTQYF; DNA: TGCGCCAGCAGCCAAGCGGGGGGGCCGAATACGCAGTATTTT
length: 15; J: TRBJ2-5; D: NA; size: once; V: TRBV7-8; CDR3: CASSDLGSQWETQYF; DNA: TGTGCCAGCAGCGACCTGGGCAGCCAGTGGGAGACCCAGTACTTC
length: 11; J: TRBJ1-1; D: NA; size: NA; V: TRBV10-3; CDR3: CAISEASEAFF; DNA: TGTGCCATCAGTGAAGCGAGTGAAGCTTTCTTT
length: 14; J: TRBJ2-1; D: NA; size: NA; V: TRBV13; CDR3: CASSSGARYNEQFF; DNA: TGTGCCAGCAGCTCAGGGGCCCGCTACAATGAGCAGTTCTTC
length: 14; J: TRBJ2-5; D: NA; size: NA; V: TRBV6-5; CDR3: CASSEQVAGETQYF; DNA: TGTGCCAGCAGTGAACAGGTGGCCGGAGAGACCCAGTACTTC
length: 16; J: TRBJ2-5; D: NA; size: NA; V: TRBV27; CDR3: CASSLWASRAPETQYF; DNA: TGTGCCAGCAGTTTATGGGCTAGCCGGGCCCCGGAGACCCAGTACTTC
length: 15; J: TRBJ1-1; D: TRBD1; size: once; V: TRBV6-5; CDR3: CASSLKTGMNTEAFF; DNA: TGTGCCAGCAGTCTTAAGACAGGGATGAACACTGAAGCTTTCTTT
length: 14; J: TRBJ2-7; D: NA; size: few; V: TRBV9; CDR3: CASSVGLSSYEQYF; DNA: TGTGCCAGCAGCGTAGGTTTGAGCTCCTACGAGCAGTACTTC
length: 14; J: TRBJ1-5; D: NA; size: few; V: TRBV25-1; CDR3: CASSEWDSNQPQHF; DNA: TGTGCCAGCAGTGAATGGGACAGCAATCAGCCCCAGCATTTT
length: 16; J: TRBJ1-5; D: TRBD1; size: NA; V: TRBV10-3; CDR3: CAISETGQGAGQPQHF; DNA: TGTGCCATCAGTGAGACCGGACAGGGGGCGGGACAGCCCCAGCATTTT
length: 13; J: TRBJ2-5; D: TRBD1; size: NA; V: TRBV19; CDR3: CASSLDRGETQYF; DNA: TGTGCCAGTAGTCTCGACAGGGGAGAGACCCAGTACTTC